These 5 T cell receptor beta chains were sequenced from one sample in a study of cytomegalovirus exposure and HLA in healthy donors. The PCR contained 60 Vbeta and 13 Jbeta primers. Data came from immunoSEQ multiplex PCR; TCRdb stores just in-frame clones and leaves some out. The table records 100,000 or so clones, around two thirds of them present only once. Specimen: PBMCs. The receptors originated from a man aged 45-60 years in good health and CMV-seropositive.

This sequence joins TRBV11-3 and TRBJ1-1, with TRBD1 matching over 11 bases. V trimming: 0 bases; J trimming: 0 bases; junction bases outside the gene matches: 12. The CDR3 extends over 20 amino acids. Germline V lookup: CDR1 SGHNT, CDR2 YENEEA. CDR3 loop: CASSLDGTRDRGFMNTEAFF. The DNA for the CDR3 is TGTGCCAGCAGCTTAGATGGGACCCGGGACAGGGGGTTTATGAACACTGAAGCTTTCTTT.

The CDR3 loop reads CASSLTALGGSGANVLTF. The CDR3 DNA reads TGTGCCAGCAGCTTAACGGCCCTGGGGGGCTCTGGGGCCAACGTCCTGACTTTC. V gene TRBV7-3 combines with J gene TRBJ2-6; D possibly corresponds to TRBD2 (6 bases). V was shortened by 0 bases and J by 0 bases, with 12 bases between the two germline ends. The CDR3 has 18 residues. Germline CDR1 and CDR2: SGHTA and FQGTGA.

This clone was seen a few times. The chain recombines TRBV6-5 with TRBJ1-1; TRBD1 might be the D (6 bases). Trimming took off 2 bases at V and 2 bases at J, with 9 bases between the two ends. CDR3 length: 14 residues. Germline-derived CDR1 and CDR2 are MNHEY and SVGAGI. CDR3 DNA sequence: TGTGCCAGCAGTTACGACGGGACAAACACTGAAGCTTTCTTT. The encoded protein is CASSYDGTNTEAFF.

As to this clone: The same CDR3 also results from other DNA sequences found in this sample. CDR3 residues: CASSFRLAGTDTQYF. CDR3 DNA sequence: TGCGCCAGCAGCTTCAGACTAGCAGGCACAGATACGCAGTATTTT. J is TRBJ2-3 and V is TRBV5-1, with TRBD2 matching 7 bases. V shed 2 bases and J 1 base; nucleotides not matched to a gene: 4. The CDR3 consists of 15 residues. CDR1 SGHRS and CDR2 YFSETQ come from the germline V gene.

The genes are TRBV9 and TRBJ1-1, with 9 bases fitting TRBD1. CDR1 and CDR2 from the germline V gene are SGDLS and YYNGEE. The CDR3 length is 14 residues. V trimming: 3 bases; J trimming: 3 bases; junction bases outside the gene matches: 3. CDR3 region: CASSARDRDTEAFF. The CDR3, as DNA: TGTGCCAGCAGCGCCCGGGACAGGGACACTGAAGCTTTCTTT.